This TCR beta chain was identified in a study of T cells in Graves' hyperthyroidism and ophthalmopathy. Amplification targeted TCR beta CDR3 regions from RNA transcripts. A set of HTBI primers served as the primers for a first-round RT-PCR of the TCR CDR3. Each CDR3 protein is one row after TCRdb ran MiXCR on the multiplex PCR reads. This sample has some 510,000 distinct CDR3 sequences, with roughly 50% found just once. Germline assignment: CDR1 SGHRS and CDR2 YFSETQ. The CDR3 extends over 13 amino acids. Trimming took 5 bases from V and 4 from J, leaving 12 bases between them. This chain links TRBV5-1 with TRBJ2-5; D is perhaps TRBD2 (5 bases). The specimen was peripheral blood or thyroid tissue (not recorded which). This receptor was obtained from a woman between 18 and 29 years old with Graves' hyperthyroidism. The CDR3 loop reads CASRALVPETQYF. As DNA, the CDR3 is TGCGCCAGCAGGGCACTAGTCCCAGAGACCCAGTACTTC.